The source of this TCR beta chain is a study of T cells after yellow fever vaccination. Turning to the study itself: Low-cell-number fractions were prepared with SMART-Seq v4 Ultra Low Input. General observations from the study: Contamination by abundant bulk-population clonotypes could be present in FACS-sorted repertoires.

TCRdb reanalysed the 5' RACE reads using MiXCR and keeps one entry per CDR3 protein. Of a few hundred thousand distinct CDR3 sequences in the sample, roughly 8.7% were seen once. This clonotype was counted many times. Its antigen is currently unknown. With 3 bases removed from V and 5 bases from J, the gap between germline ends came to 10 bases. The CDR3 runs 13 residues. V gene TRBV12-3 or TRBV12-4 combines with J gene TRBJ1-1, with D hard to call. This sequence was found in a man younger than 30 who received the YFV17D yellow fever vaccine. Specimen: CD4+ T cells sorted from PBMCs, collected 5 days after the yellow fever booster vaccination. CDR3 nucleotides: TGTGCCAGCAGTTTTTTCTCGAGGACTGAAGCTTTCTTT. As protein: CASSFFSRTEAFF.